This entry concerns a single TCR beta chain. Its antigen is not identified. V shed 5 bases, J shed 5 bases, and the junction held 10 bases outside the gene matches. Germline CDR1 reads MNHNS; CDR2 reads SASEGT. This CDR3 has 16 residues. An Oncomine TCR Beta short-read assay was used to sequence the DNA from cultured CD4+ T cells. TCRdb itself ran the PCR reads through MiXCR, one entry per CDR3 protein. This sample has 9,000 or so distinct CDR3 sequences, with 45% to 60% found just once. The data are from a study of vaccination and CD4 T cells after COVID-19. On the study more broadly: Cells were stimulated with overlapping spike peptides from SARS-CoV-2, HCoV-NL63, HCoV-OC43 and HCoV-229E. The study's findings and limits: Counts of SARS-CoV-2-reactive clonotypes had a median that went from about 20 to 38, a nonsignificant change.

Treatment noted: roughly 11-day PBMC culture with coronavirus spike peptide pools or control peptides (ViraFEST assay). The unexposed donor's CD4+ T cells were collected before the COVID-19 pandemic (2011-2018). Via ViraFEST, peptide pools expanded antigen-specific T cells before TCR sequencing. The rearrangement links TRBV6-1 to TRBJ2-2, with 8 bases that match TRBD1. Sequencing input: CD4+ T cells from blood, cultured in vitro. The TCR sequence derives from a human donor in good health. Here the CDR3 DNA reads TGTGCCAGCAGTCCCTTGGCAGGGGGCCTGACCGGGGAGCTGTTTTTT. Translated, it gives CASSPLAGGLTGELFF.